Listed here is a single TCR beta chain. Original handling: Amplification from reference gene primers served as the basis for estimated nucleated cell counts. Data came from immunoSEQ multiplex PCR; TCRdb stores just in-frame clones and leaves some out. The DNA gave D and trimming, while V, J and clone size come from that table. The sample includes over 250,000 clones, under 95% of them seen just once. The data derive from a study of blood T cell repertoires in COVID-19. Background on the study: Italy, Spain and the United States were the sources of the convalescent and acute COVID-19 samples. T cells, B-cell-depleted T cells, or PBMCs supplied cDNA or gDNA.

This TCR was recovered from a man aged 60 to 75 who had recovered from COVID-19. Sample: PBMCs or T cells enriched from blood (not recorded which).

The CDR3 is CASSNRLAGATTNEQFF. CDR3 nucleotides: TGTGCCAGCAGCAATAGATTAGCGGGGGCGACCACCAATGAGCAGTTCTTC. The gene calls are TRBV6-2 or TRBV6-3 and TRBJ2-1, with 9 bases fitting TRBD2. This CDR3 contains 17 residues. Per germline, CDR1 MNHEY and CDR2 SVGEGT. J lost 6 bases, V lost 6 bases, and 15 bases had no gene match.